This TCR beta chain is from a study of blood T cell repertoires in COVID-19. At the level of the study: Sources were T cells, B-cell-depleted T cells, or PBMCs; the material itself was cDNA or gDNA.

Per the study methods: Reference gene primers were amplified, and this amplification served to estimate nucleated cell counts. Repertoires were generated with immunoSEQ multiplex PCR, while TCRdb's copy carries only in-frame clones and drops some. V, J and clone size are those of that table, while D and trimming were read from the DNA. The data contain over 100,000 clones, approximately 88% of them singletons. The CDR3 is made up of 18 amino acids. Losses at the gene ends were 3 bases for V and 1 base for J; bases not matched to a gene: 7. Germline CDR1 reads SGHTA; CDR2 reads FQGNSA. Sequenced input: peripheral blood. This TCR came from a man aged 45-65 years with acute or convalescent COVID-19. V usage is TRBV7-2 and J usage is TRBJ2-1, with 12 bases lining up with TRBD2. The CDR3 is CASSFVGLAGRSYNEQFF. CDR3 in DNA: TGTGCCAGCAGCTTCGTAGGACTAGCGGGAAGGTCCTACAATGAGCAGTTCTTC.